The rows below give T cell receptor beta chains drawn from one sample of a study of technical replicates of blood from several donors. Some clones are missing from TCRdb's copy, which holds only in-frame ones; the method was immunoSEQ multiplex PCR. The table has some 100,000 clones, over 95% seen once. The sample was T cells isolated from PBMCs. These receptors all stem from a human donor in good health. The CDR3 runs from the conserved cysteine through the conserved F or W. Each record gives: V gene, clone size, J gene, D gene, CDR3 DNA, CDR3 protein. D genes are given only for firm matches. Clone size is shown for a subset of rows, as once, few, many or a class of expanded clone.

v_gene: TRBV6-5; abundance: NA; j_gene: TRBJ1-2; d_gene: NA; CDR3nt: TGTGCCACCAGAGACAGTACAGTCTATGGCTACACCTTC; CDR3aa: CATRDSTVYGYTF
v_gene: TRBV19; abundance: few; j_gene: TRBJ1-1; d_gene: TRBD1; CDR3nt: TGTGCCAGTAGTCTGGGACAGGGGAGTTTGGACACTGAAGCTTTCTTT; CDR3aa: CASSLGQGSLDTEAFF
v_gene: TRBV18; abundance: once; j_gene: TRBJ2-1; d_gene: TRBD2; CDR3nt: TGTGCCAGCTCACCACCCGGACTAGCGGGAGCGAATGAGCAGTTCTTC; CDR3aa: CASSPPGLAGANEQFF
v_gene: TRBV6-5; abundance: NA; j_gene: TRBJ2-7; d_gene: TRBD2; CDR3nt: TGTGCCAGCAGTTACCCCGGACTAGCGGGTTACTACGAGCAGTACTTC; CDR3aa: CASSYPGLAGYYEQYF
v_gene: TRBV5-1; abundance: NA; j_gene: TRBJ1-5; d_gene: NA; CDR3nt: TGCGCCAGCAGCTTGGAGGGACAAGGCAATCAGCCCCAGCATTTT; CDR3aa: CASSLEGQGNQPQHF
v_gene: TRBV28; abundance: NA; j_gene: TRBJ2-7; d_gene: NA; CDR3nt: TGTGCCAGCAGGCAGGGGAGCTACGAGCAGTACTTC; CDR3aa: CASRQGSYEQYF
v_gene: TRBV5-5; abundance: NA; j_gene: TRBJ2-2; d_gene: NA; CDR3nt: TGTGCCAGCAGCTGGGGGACATCCGGGGAGCTGTTTTTT; CDR3aa: CASSWGTSGELFF
v_gene: TRBV11-3; abundance: NA; j_gene: TRBJ2-7; d_gene: NA; CDR3nt: TGTGCCAGCAGCTTAGATTGGACAGAGAGCTCCTACGAGCAGTACTTC; CDR3aa: CASSLDWTESSYEQYF
v_gene: TRBV5-1; abundance: NA; j_gene: TRBJ2-2; d_gene: TRBD1; CDR3nt: TGCGCCAGCAGCTTCCCGGGACAGGGGGAAGGGGAGCTGTTTTTT; CDR3aa: CASSFPGQGEGELFF
v_gene: TRBV5-1; abundance: NA; j_gene: TRBJ1-3; d_gene: NA; CDR3nt: TGCGCCAGCAGCTTGACCGGGTCTGGAAACACCATATATTTT; CDR3aa: CASSLTGSGNTIYF
v_gene: TRBV11-2; abundance: NA; j_gene: TRBJ1-2; d_gene: NA; CDR3nt: TGTGCCAGCAGGACACCTGGGTATGGCTACACCTTC; CDR3aa: CASRTPGYGYTF
v_gene: TRBV6-4; abundance: NA; j_gene: TRBJ2-1; d_gene: NA; CDR3nt: TGTGCCAGCAGTGACACGATCAGGTACAATGAGCAGTTCTTC; CDR3aa: CASSDTIRYNEQFF
v_gene: TRBV7-2; abundance: once; j_gene: TRBJ2-1; d_gene: NA; CDR3nt: TGTGCCAGCAGCTTACGGCGGGGTTACAATGAGCAGTTCTTC; CDR3aa: CASSLRRGYNEQFF
v_gene: TRBV7-6; abundance: NA; j_gene: TRBJ2-7; d_gene: NA; CDR3nt: TGTGCCAGCAGCTCCGATGCGGGACAGTACAACTTC; CDR3aa: CASSSDAGQYNF
v_gene: TRBV18; abundance: NA; j_gene: TRBJ2-1; d_gene: NA; CDR3nt: TGTGCCAGCTCACCACAGGAGAGCTCCTACAATGAGCAGTTCTTC; CDR3aa: CASSPQESSYNEQFF
v_gene: TRBV28; abundance: NA; j_gene: TRBJ2-7; d_gene: TRBD2; CDR3nt: TGTGCCAGCACCCCATGGGGGGGGCGGGAGGAATCCTACGAGCAGTACTTC; CDR3aa: CASTPWGGREESYEQYF
v_gene: TRBV2; abundance: NA; j_gene: TRBJ1-2; d_gene: NA; CDR3nt: TGTGCCGGATTACAGGGAGAGGGTGGCTACACCTTC; CDR3aa: CAGLQGEGGYTF
v_gene: TRBV6-5; abundance: NA; j_gene: TRBJ2-7; d_gene: NA; CDR3nt: TGTGCCAGCATCGGGTTAAGGAACGAGCAGTACTTC; CDR3aa: CASIGLRNEQYF
v_gene: TRBV9; abundance: NA; j_gene: TRBJ2-7; d_gene: NA; CDR3nt: TGTGCCAGCAGCGAGGCTAGCTCCTACGAGCAGTACTTC; CDR3aa: CASSEASSYEQYF
v_gene: TRBV4-1; abundance: NA; j_gene: TRBJ1-1; d_gene: NA; CDR3nt: TGCGCCAGCAGCCAAGGTAAAGGACGGGGGAACACTGAAGCTTTCTTT; CDR3aa: CASSQGKGRGNTEAFF
v_gene: TRBV7-2; abundance: NA; j_gene: TRBJ1-5; d_gene: TRBD1; CDR3nt: TGTGCCAGCAGCCCGGGACAGGTCTTTAATCAGCCCCAGCATTTT; CDR3aa: CASSPGQVFNQPQHF
v_gene: TRBV19; abundance: once; j_gene: TRBJ1-2; d_gene: NA; CDR3nt: TGTGCCAGTAGTCTCGCCGCGTATGGCTACACCTTC; CDR3aa: CASSLAAYGYTF
v_gene: TRBV4-1; abundance: NA; j_gene: TRBJ2-7; d_gene: NA; CDR3nt: TGCGCCAGCAGACTTGACAGGTTAGCCTACGAGCAGTACTTC; CDR3aa: CASRLDRLAYEQYF
v_gene: TRBV10-3; abundance: NA; j_gene: TRBJ2-3; d_gene: TRBD1; CDR3nt: TGTGCCATCAGTGAGGACAGGGGCCGCGGGACAGATACGCAGTATTTT; CDR3aa: CAISEDRGRGTDTQYF
v_gene: TRBV20-1; abundance: NA; j_gene: TRBJ1-2; d_gene: NA; CDR3nt: TGCAGTGCTAGACAGAACTATGGCTACACCTTC; CDR3aa: CSARQNYGYTF
v_gene: TRBV11-3; abundance: NA; j_gene: TRBJ1-2; d_gene: TRBD1; CDR3nt: TGTGCCAGCAGCTTAGAGACAGGGAATGGCTACACCTTC; CDR3aa: CASSLETGNGYTF
v_gene: TRBV27; abundance: NA; j_gene: TRBJ1-2; d_gene: NA; CDR3nt: TGTGCCAGCAGTTTAAGAGGGGGGGCTAGTGGCTACACCTTC; CDR3aa: CASSLRGGASGYTF
v_gene: TRBV9; abundance: NA; j_gene: TRBJ1-2; d_gene: NA; CDR3nt: TGTGCCAGCAGCGTAGAGGGGGTTGGCTACACCTTC; CDR3aa: CASSVEGVGYTF
v_gene: TRBV11-2; abundance: NA; j_gene: TRBJ2-5; d_gene: NA; CDR3nt: TGTGCCAGCAGCTTTGGGGCCTTCCAAGAGACCCAGTACTTC; CDR3aa: CASSFGAFQETQYF
v_gene: TRBV19; abundance: NA; j_gene: TRBJ1-1; d_gene: NA; CDR3nt: TGTGCCAGTAGTATACCAGGGTGGGGTCGTATTACTGAAGCTTTCTTT; CDR3aa: CASSIPGWGRITEAFF
v_gene: TRBV11-2; abundance: once; j_gene: TRBJ2-7; d_gene: TRBD2; CDR3nt: TGTGCCAGCAGCCTCGGACTAGCGGGGGCCTACGAGCAGTACTTC; CDR3aa: CASSLGLAGAYEQYF
v_gene: TRBV6-5; abundance: NA; j_gene: TRBJ2-2; d_gene: TRBD2; CDR3nt: TGTGCCAGCACCTCCCGGGGGGAGAACACCGGGGAGCTGTTTTTT; CDR3aa: CASTSRGENTGELFF